The next 20 T cell receptor beta chains were all read from a single sample in a study of blood T cell repertoires in COVID-19. Clones were read by immunoSEQ multiplex PCR, and TCRdb kept only the in-frame ones, dropping some. The table lists about 87,000 clones, over 80% of them singletons. Sample: peripheral blood. Receptor source: a woman aged 65 to 85 with acute or convalescent COVID-19.

This rearrangement joins TRBV9 to TRBJ2-1, with D unclear. This CDR3 is 13 amino acids long. The germline V gene encodes CDR1 SGDLS and CDR2 YYNGEE. V gave up 3 bases and J gave up 6 bases, with 10 bases separating them. For the CDR3, the DNA is TGTGCCAGCAGCGGCGGCTTACCCAATGAGCAGTTCTTC. Protein sequence: CASSGGLPNEQFF.

The chain is built from TRBV5-1 and TRBJ2-3, with TRBD2 identical over 11 bases. This CDR3 has 14 residues. V trimming: 5 bases; J trimming: 6 bases; junction bases outside the gene matches: 5. Germline CDR1 SGHRS, CDR2 YFSETQ. CDR3 in amino acids: CASSSGGAPDTQYF. The CDR3 DNA is TGCGCCAGCAGTAGCGGGGGGGCGCCGGATACGCAGTATTTT.

This chain joins TRBV18 and TRBJ2-5, with TRBD1 identical over 7 bases. With V trimmed by 5 bases and J by 5 bases, 23 bases remained unmatched. In germline, CDR1 is KGHSH, CDR2 LQKENI. The CDR3 spans 19 residues. The chain's CDR3 is CASSSRDRGFSGGPETQYF. The CDR3 nucleotides read TGTGCCAGCTCATCCCGGGACAGAGGTTTTTCGGGCGGGCCGGAGACCCAGTACTTC.

The J gene is TRBJ2-3, the V gene TRBV5-1, with D maybe TRBD2 (6 bases). The CDR3 has 15 amino acids. The V gene lost 0 bases and the J gene lost 2 bases, with 10 bases spanning the gap. The germline V gene encodes CDR1 SGHRS and CDR2 YFSETQ. The CDR3 spells CASSLEEGATDTQYF. CDR3 nucleotide sequence: TGCGCCAGCAGCTTGGAGGAGGGCGCCACAGATACGCAGTATTTT.

Points on this clone: Other DNA sequences in the sample encode the same CDR3. V gene TRBV5-1 combines with J gene TRBJ2-7, with 9 bases fitting TRBD1. Germline CDR1 is SGHRS and CDR2 is YFSETQ. J gave up 6 bases and V 0 bases, and 4 bases lay outside the gene matches. The length of the CDR3 is 14 residues. The CDR3 spells CASSLGQGVGEQYF. As DNA, the CDR3 is TGCGCCAGCAGCTTGGGACAGGGGGTCGGCGAGCAGTACTTC.

The chain has TRBV27 and TRBJ1-1; the D gene is possibly TRBD1 (5 bases). Trimming stripped 5 bases from V and 0 bases from J, with 10 bases between. The germline gives CDR1 MNHEY, CDR2 SMNVEV (reference sequence). The CDR3 has 14 amino acids. The CDR3 is CASSQDSLNTEAFF. In nucleotides, the CDR3 is TGTGCCAGCAGTCAAGACAGCCTGAACACTGAAGCTTTCTTT.

This chain uses TRBV15 with TRBJ1-5, with D unresolved. The V and J ends lost 0 bases and 0 bases respectively, with 6 bases between them. Per the germline V gene, CDR1 is LNHNV and CDR2 is YYDKDF (reference sequence). The CDR3 is made up of 15 amino acids. CDR3 protein: CATSRDPLSNQPQHF. The CDR3 DNA follows: TGTGCCACCAGCAGAGATCCCCTTAGCAATCAGCCCCAGCATTTT.

This clone was found a few times. V usage is TRBV7-3 and J usage is TRBJ1-1; 9 bases match TRBD1. J lost 4 bases, V lost 2 bases, and 8 bases had no gene match. Germline CDR1 and CDR2: SGHTA and FQGTGA. The CDR3 spans 16 residues. CDR3 DNA sequence: TGTGCCAGCAGCTTAGATCGCGTGACAGGGGGCACTGAAGCTTTCTTT. It codes for CASSLDRVTGGTEAFF.

The V call is TRBV19, the J call TRBJ1-2, with TRBD1 identical over 9 bases. CDR1 and CDR2 from the germline V gene are LNHDA and SQIVND (reference sequence). The junction had 7 bases not matched to a gene; V was cut back by 5 bases and J by 0 bases. The CDR3 has 16 amino acids. The CDR3, as DNA: TGTGCCAGTAGTCCAGGGACAGGGCGGCCTAACTATGGCTACACCTTC. Protein: CASSPGTGRPNYGYTF.

The chain recombines TRBV30 with TRBJ1-4, with D uncertain. Germline CDR1 GTSNPN, CDR2 SVGIG (reference sequence). Trimming pared 4 bases from V and 1 base from J, leaving 10 bases between. The CDR3 loop spans 14 amino acids. In nucleotides, the CDR3 is TGTGCCTGGATGGAGATGGGAACTAATGAAAAACTGTTTTTT. Protein sequence: CAWMEMGTNEKLFF.

V usage is TRBV3-1 (or the pseudogene TRBV3-2) and J usage is TRBJ2-1, with TRBD2 matching 8 bases. CDR3 size: 17 residues. Looked up from germline, CDR1 is LGHDT and CDR2 is YNNKEL (reference sequence). V lost 5 bases, J lost 0 bases, and 9 bases stayed unmatched. The CDR3 loop reads CASSDTSGRSSYNEQFF. CDR3 DNA sequence: TGTGCCAGCAGCGATACTAGCGGAAGGAGCTCCTACAATGAGCAGTTCTTC.

This rearrangement joins TRBV7-2 to TRBJ1-3; D remains ambiguous. Deletions cut 6 bases from V and 4 bases from J, with 10 bases between. CDR1 and CDR2 from the germline V gene are SGHTA and FQGNSA. CDR3 length: 13 residues. The chain's CDR3 is CASSRIQGNTIYF. CDR3 in DNA: TGTGCCAGCAGTCGCATCCAGGGAAACACCATATATTTT.

This clone was observed a single time. The chain is built from TRBV14 and TRBJ1-2; TRBD1 might be the D (6 bases). Germline lookup yields CDR1 SGHDN and CDR2 FVKESK. This CDR3 is 14 amino acids long. Trimming stripped 1 base from V and 5 bases from J, with 11 bases between. Written as DNA, the CDR3 is TGTGCCAGCAGCCAAGCAGAAACAGGGTATGGCTACACCTTC. Its protein product is CASSQAETGYGYTF.

This chain connects TRBV7-8 to TRBJ2-1, with 8 bases that match TRBD1. CDR1 SGHVS and CDR2 FQNEAQ come from the germline V gene. CDR3 size: 12 residues. V lost 11 bases to trimming and J lost 9 bases; unmatched junction nucleotides: 9. The CDR3 protein is CALRRGPAEQFF. DNA for the CDR3: TGTGCCCTTCGCAGGGGGCCGGCTGAGCAGTTCTTC.

The table lists this clone with a few counts. The J gene is TRBJ2-5, the V gene TRBV7-9, with 9 bases fitting TRBD1. Germline CDR1 and CDR2: SEHNR and FQNEAQ (reference sequence). The CDR3 is 14 amino acids. The V gene end was trimmed by 5 bases and the J gene end by 5 bases; junction bases not matched to a gene: 6. CDR3 sequence (DNA): TGTGCCAGCAGCCCTAGGACAGGGGCGGAGACCCAGTACTTC. Residues: CASSPRTGAETQYF.

This chain uses TRBV4-1 with TRBJ1-2, with 7 bases fitting TRBD1. This CDR3 has 14 amino acids. The germline V gene encodes CDR1 MGHRA and CDR2 YSYEKL. J lost 7 bases, V lost 7 bases, and 12 bases had no gene match. CDR3 sequence (DNA): TGCGCCAGCACCCGACAGGGCGGAAATGGTGGCTACACCTTC. This encodes CASTRQGGNGGYTF.

This clone was found once. V is TRBV11-3 and J is TRBJ1-4; TRBD1 aligns across 8 bases. V shed 5 bases, J shed 6 bases, and the junction held 14 bases outside the gene matches. From germline, CDR1 is SGHNT and CDR2 YENEEA. The CDR3 covers 17 residues. The CDR3 bases are TGTGCCAGCAGCCTTGGACAGGGCTCGAGCTTGGATGAAAAACTGTTTTTT. Its protein is CASSLGQGSSLDEKLFF.

This chain links TRBV24-1 with TRBJ1-2, with a possible D match to TRBD1 (5 bases). In germline, CDR1 is KGHDR, CDR2 SFDVKD. This CDR3 spans 16 amino acids. V lost 3 bases, J lost 5 bases, and 18 bases lay in between. CDR3 sequence: CATSDLREGRIYGYTF. The CDR3 bases are TGTGCCACCAGTGATCTAAGGGAGGGGCGCATATATGGCTACACCTTC.

The chain links TRBV21-1 to TRBJ2-5; the table names TRBD2, a call not compared with the DNA. TRBV21-1 has pseudogene status. The CDR3 is 19 amino acids. The CDR3 loop reads CASSKESERGGGLSETQYF. The CDR3 coding sequence is TGTGCCAGCAGCAAAGAGTCGGAGCGGGGGGGCGGTTTGTCAGAGACCCAGTACTTC.

The genes are TRBV12-5 and TRBJ2-2; D might be TRBD1 (5 bases). This CDR3 contains 14 residues. Trimming shortened V by 5 bases and J by 3 bases, and 10 bases separated the two germline ends. Germline V gene lookup returns CDR1 LGHNT and CDR2 FRNRAP. The CDR3 reads CASGTDTYTGELFF. DNA of the CDR3: TGTGCTAGTGGTACGGACACCTACACCGGGGAGCTGTTTTTT.